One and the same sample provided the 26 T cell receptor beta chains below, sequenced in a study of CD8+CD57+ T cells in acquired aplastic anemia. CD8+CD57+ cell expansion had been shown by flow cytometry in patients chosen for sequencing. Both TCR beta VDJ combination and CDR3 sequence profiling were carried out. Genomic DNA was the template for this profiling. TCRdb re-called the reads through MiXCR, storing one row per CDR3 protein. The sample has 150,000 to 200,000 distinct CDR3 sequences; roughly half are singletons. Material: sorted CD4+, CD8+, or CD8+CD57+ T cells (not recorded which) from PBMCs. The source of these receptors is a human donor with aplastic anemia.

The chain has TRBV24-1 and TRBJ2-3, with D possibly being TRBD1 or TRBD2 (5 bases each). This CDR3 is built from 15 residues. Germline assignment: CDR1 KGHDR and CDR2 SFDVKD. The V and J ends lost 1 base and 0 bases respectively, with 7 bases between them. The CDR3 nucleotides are TGTGCCACCAGTGATTTCTGGGACAGCACAGATACGCAGTATTTT. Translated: CATSDFWDSTDTQYF.

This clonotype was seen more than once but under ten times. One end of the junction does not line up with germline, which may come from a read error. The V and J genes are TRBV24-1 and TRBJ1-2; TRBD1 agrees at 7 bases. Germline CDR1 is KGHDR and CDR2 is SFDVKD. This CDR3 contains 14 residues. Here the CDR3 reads CATSDPHGTVDYAF. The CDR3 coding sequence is TGTGCCACCAGTGACCCTCACGGGACAGTGGACTACGCTTTC.

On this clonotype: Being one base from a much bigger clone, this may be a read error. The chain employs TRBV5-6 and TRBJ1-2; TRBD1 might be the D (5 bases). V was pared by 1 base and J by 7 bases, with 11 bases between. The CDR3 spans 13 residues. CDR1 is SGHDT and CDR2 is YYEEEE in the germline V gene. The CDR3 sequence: CASSLCRAIGYTF. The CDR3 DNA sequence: TGTGCCAGCAGCTTGTGCAGGGCAATTGGCTACACCTTC.

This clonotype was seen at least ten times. CDR3 residues: CASSYGTSGANEQFF. For the CDR3, the DNA is TGTGCCAGCAGTTACGGGACTAGCGGAGCCAATGAGCAGTTCTTC. The chain couples TRBV6-5 to TRBJ2-1, with 11 nucleotides matching TRBD2. Trimming at V came to 2 bases and at J to 6 bases, leaving 3 bases not matched to a gene. CDR3 length: 15 amino acids. Looked up from germline, CDR1 is MNHEY and CDR2 is SVGAGI.

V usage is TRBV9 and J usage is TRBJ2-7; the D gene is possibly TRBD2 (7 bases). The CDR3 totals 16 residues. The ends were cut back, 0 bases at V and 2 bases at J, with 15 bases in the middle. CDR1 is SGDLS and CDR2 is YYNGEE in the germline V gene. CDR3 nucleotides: TGTGCCAGCAGCGTAGACTCTCCCGGGGGGCCCTACGAGCAGTACTTC. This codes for CASSVDSPGGPYEQYF.

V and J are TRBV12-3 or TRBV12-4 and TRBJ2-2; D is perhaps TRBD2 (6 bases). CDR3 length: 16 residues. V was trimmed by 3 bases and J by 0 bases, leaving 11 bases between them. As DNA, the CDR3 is TGTGCCAGCAGTTTTATCGAGCGGGCGAACACCGGGGAGCTGTTTTTT. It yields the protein CASSFIERANTGELFF.

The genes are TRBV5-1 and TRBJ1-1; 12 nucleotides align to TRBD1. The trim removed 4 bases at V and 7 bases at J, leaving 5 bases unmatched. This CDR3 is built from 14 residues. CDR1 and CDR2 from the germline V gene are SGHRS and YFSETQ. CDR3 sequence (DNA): TGCGCCAGCAGCCGGGACAGGGGGCACAATGAAGCTTTCTTT. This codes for CASSRDRGHNEAFF.

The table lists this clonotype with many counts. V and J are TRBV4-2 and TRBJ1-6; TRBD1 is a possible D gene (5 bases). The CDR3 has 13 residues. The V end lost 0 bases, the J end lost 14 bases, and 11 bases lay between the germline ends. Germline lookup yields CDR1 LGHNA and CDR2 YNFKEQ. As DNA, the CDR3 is TGTGCCAGCAGCCAAGATCTTCAGGGAGCCCTCCACTTT. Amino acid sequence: CASSQDLQGALHF.

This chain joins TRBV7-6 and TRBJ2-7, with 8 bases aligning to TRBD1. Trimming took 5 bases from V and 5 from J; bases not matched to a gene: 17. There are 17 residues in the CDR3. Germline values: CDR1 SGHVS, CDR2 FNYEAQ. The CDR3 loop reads CASSLYSWTGSVNEQYF. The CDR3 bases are TGTGCCAGCAGCCTATACTCCTGGACAGGGTCGGTGAACGAGCAGTACTTC. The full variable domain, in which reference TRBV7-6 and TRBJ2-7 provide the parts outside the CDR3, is GAGVSQSPRYKVTKRGQDVALRCDPISGHVSLYWYRQALGQGPEFLTYFNYEAQQDKSGLPNDRFSAERPEGSISTLTIQRTEQRDSAMYRCASSLYSWTGSVNEQYFGPGTRLTVT.

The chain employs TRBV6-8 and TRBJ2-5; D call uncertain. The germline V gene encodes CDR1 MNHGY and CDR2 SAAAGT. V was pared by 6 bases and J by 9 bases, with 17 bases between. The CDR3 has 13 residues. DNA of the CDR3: TGTGCCAGCAGCCCCTACGAGGATCAGCCCCAGTACTTC. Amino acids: CASSPYEDQPQYF.

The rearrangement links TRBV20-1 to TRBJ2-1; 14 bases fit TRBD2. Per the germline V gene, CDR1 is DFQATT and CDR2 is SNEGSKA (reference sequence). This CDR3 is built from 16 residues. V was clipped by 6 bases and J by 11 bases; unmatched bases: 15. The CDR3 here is CSASRTSGGNAVKQFF. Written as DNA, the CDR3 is TGCAGTGCAAGCCGGACTAGCGGGGGGAATGCGGTGAAGCAGTTCTTC.

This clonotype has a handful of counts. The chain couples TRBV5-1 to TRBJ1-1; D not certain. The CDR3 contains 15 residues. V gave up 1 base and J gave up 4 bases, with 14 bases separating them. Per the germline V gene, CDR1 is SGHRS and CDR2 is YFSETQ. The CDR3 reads CASSLIRGMGTEAFF. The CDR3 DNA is TGCGCCAGCAGCTTGATAAGAGGTATGGGCACTGAAGCTTTCTTT.

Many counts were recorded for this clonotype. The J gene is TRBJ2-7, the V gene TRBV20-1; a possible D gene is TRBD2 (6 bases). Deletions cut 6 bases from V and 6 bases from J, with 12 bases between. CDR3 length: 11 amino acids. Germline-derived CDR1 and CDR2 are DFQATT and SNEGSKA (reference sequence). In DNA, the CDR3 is TGCAGTGCCCCGACTAGTGGCGAGCAGTACTTC. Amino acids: CSAPTSGEQYF.

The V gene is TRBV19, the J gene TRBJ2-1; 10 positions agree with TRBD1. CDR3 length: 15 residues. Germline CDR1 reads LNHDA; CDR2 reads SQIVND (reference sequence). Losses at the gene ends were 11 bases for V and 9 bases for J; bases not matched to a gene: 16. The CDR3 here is CAGTALGQGVFEQFF. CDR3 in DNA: TGTGCCGGTACCGCTCTCGGACAGGGGGTCTTTGAGCAGTTCTTC.

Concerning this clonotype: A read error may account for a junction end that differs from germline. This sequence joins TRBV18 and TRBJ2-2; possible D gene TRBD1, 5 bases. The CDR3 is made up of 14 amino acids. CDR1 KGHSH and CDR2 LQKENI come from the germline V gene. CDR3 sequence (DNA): TGTGCCAGCCCACCACCACAGGACACCGGGGAGCTGTTTTTT. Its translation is CASPPPQDTGELFF.

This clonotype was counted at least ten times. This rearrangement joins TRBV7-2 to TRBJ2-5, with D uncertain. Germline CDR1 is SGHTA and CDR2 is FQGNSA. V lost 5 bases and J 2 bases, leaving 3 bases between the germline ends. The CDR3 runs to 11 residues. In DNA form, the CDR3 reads TGTGCCAGCAGCCGACAAGAGACCCAGTACTTC. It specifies CASSRQETQYF.

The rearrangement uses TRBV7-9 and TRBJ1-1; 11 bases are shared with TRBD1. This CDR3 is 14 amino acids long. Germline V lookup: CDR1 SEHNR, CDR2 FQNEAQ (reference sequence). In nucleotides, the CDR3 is TGTGCTTCCCTCCTGGGACAGGGGGTGCCGCGAGCTTTCTTT. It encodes CASLLGQGVPRAFF.

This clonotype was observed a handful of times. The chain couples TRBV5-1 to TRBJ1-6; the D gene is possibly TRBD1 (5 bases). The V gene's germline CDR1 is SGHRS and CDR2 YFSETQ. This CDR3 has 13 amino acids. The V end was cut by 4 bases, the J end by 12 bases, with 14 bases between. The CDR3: CASSRDHPEPLHF. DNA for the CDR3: TGCGCCAGCAGCAGGGACCATCCAGAACCCCTCCACTTT.

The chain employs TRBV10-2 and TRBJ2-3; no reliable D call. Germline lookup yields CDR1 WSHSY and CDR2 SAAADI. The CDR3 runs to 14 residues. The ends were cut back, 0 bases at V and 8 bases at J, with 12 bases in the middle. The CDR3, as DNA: TGCGCCAGCAGTGAGTCGACTCAGCCCGCTACGCAGTATTTT. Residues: CASSESTQPATQYF.

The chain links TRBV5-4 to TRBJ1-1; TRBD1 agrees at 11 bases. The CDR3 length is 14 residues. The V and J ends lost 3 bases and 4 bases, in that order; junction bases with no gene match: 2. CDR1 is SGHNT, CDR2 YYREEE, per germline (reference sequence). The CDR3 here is CASSWGTGGTEAFF. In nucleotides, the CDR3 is TGTGCCAGCAGCTGGGGGACAGGGGGCACTGAAGCTTTCTTT.

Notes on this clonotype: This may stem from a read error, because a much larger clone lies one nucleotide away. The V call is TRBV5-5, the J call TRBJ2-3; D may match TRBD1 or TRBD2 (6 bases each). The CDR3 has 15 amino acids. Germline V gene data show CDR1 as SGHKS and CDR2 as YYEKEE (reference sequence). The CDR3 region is CASSLLTGRTDTHYF. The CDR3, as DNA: TGTGCCAGCAGTCTATTAACAGGGAGGACAGATACGCATTATTTT.

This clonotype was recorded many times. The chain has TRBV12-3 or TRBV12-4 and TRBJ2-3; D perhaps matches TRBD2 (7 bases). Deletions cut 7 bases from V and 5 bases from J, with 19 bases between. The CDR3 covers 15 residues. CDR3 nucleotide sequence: TGTGCCAGCACCCTAGGAGGGGGAGGGGGAGATACGCAGTATTTT. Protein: CASTLGGGGGDTQYF.

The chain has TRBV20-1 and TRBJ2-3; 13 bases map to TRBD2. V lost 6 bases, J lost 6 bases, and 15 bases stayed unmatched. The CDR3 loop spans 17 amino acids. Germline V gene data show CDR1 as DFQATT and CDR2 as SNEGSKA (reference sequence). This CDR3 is CSAPSTLAGGPSDTQYF. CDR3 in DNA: TGCAGTGCCCCTTCCACACTAGCGGGGGGGCCTTCGGATACGCAGTATTTT.

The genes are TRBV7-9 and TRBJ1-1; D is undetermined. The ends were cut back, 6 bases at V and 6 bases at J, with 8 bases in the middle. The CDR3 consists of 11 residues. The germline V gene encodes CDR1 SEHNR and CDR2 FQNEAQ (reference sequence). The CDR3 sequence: CASRLIAEAFF. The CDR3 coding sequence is TGTGCCAGCAGGTTGATAGCTGAAGCTTTCTTT.

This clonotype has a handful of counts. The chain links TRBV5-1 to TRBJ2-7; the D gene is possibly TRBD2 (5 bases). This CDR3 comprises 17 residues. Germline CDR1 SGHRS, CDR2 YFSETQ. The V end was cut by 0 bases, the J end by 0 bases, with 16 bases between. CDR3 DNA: TGCGCCAGCAGCTTGGGACCCGAGGGTCTCTTCTCCTACGAGCAGTACTTC. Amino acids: CASSLGPEGLFSYEQYF. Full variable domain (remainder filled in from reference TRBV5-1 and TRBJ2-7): KAGVTQTPRYLIKTRGQQVTLSCSPISGHRSVSWYQQTPGQGLQFLFEYFSETQRNKGNFPGRFSGRQFSNSRSEMNVSTLELGDSALYLCASSLGPEGLFSYEQYFGPGTRLTVT.

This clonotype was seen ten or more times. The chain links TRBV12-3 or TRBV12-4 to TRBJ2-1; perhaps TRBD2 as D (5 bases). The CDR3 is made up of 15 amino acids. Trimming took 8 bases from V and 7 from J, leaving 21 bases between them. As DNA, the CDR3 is TGTGCCAGCCTGGTAGGCGGAGCAACGGGGAATGAGCAGTTCTTC. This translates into CASLVGGATGNEQFF.